Sequencing of this T cell receptor beta chain was carried out in a study of blood T cells in healthy people across ages. Study results and caveats: Among T cells, TCR beta diversity per million cells dropped roughly linearly as age rose.

Worth noting for this clonotype: Its antigen remains unknown.

The use of a sample-barcoded 5' primer and a J-beta primer mix characterized a second PCR of roughly 7 to 11 cycles. Carrying 12 random nucleotides, a template-switch adaptor labeled each individual cDNA molecule. TCRdb re-called the 5' RACE reads with MiXCR, one entry per CDR3 protein. Of 550,000 to 700,000 distinct CDR3 sequences in the sample, 25% to 30% were seen once. J gave up 2 bases and V 1 base, and 4 bases lay outside the gene matches. Germline assignment: CDR1 SGHTA and CDR2 FQGNSA. This CDR3 region has 17 residues. The rearrangement uses TRBV7-2 and TRBJ2-5; TRBD2 matches 13 bases. The clonotype originates from a woman in her seventies in good health. The sequencing input was blood. Here the CDR3 DNA reads TGTGCCAGCAGCTTAGGGAGGACTAGCGGGGGTCAAGAGACCCAGTACTTC. As protein: CASSLGRTSGGQETQYF.